The present T cell receptor beta chain was sequenced within a study of blood T cells in healthy people across ages. Then a second PCR, running about 7 to 11 cycles, was carried out with a sample-barcoded 5' primer and a J-beta primer mix. TCRdb recomputed calls from the 5' RACE reads with MiXCR, one row per CDR3 protein. The sample contains more than 900,000 distinct CDR3 sequences, under 30% of which appear only once. The CDR3 contains 13 residues. Per the germline V gene, CDR1 is SEHNR and CDR2 is FQNEAQ (reference sequence). Trimming took off 11 bases at V and 0 bases at J, with 12 bases between the two ends. The same sample was also used in a study of T cells of mothers and their children. That report notes: The people who donated were a few healthy Caucasian mothers and their six children.

The V call is TRBV7-9, the J call TRBJ2-3; no firm D call. The sample taken for sequencing was blood. The sequence was obtained from a girl aged 2 to 9 in good health. Here the CDR3 reads CAQQSTSTDTQYF. The CDR3 DNA reads TGTGCCCAGCAGTCCACTAGCACAGATACGCAGTATTTT.